The 16 T cell receptor beta chains in this list originate from one sample, sequenced in a study of tumor-infiltrating lymphocytes in primary liver carcinoma. Alongside blood RNA obtained from unsorted whole blood, germline DNA was also extracted. A constant-region primer primed TCR beta cDNA synthesis from roughly 500 ng of total RNA. Libraries covering TCR beta were generated through three nested multiplex PCR rounds (using a slightly modified ARM-PCR). Researchers ran the first two PCR rounds for roughly 11 cycles each with TRBV1-TRBV30 forward primers and a C-beta reverse primer. Using its own MiXCR run on the multiplex PCR reads, TCRdb lists one record per CDR3 protein. The sample has 310,000 or so distinct CDR3 sequences, approximately 65% seen once. The sample consisted of peripheral blood. The source of these receptors is a man aged 40-55 years with primary liver carcinoma and hepatitis B virus infection.

Worth noting for this clonotype: One end of the junction varies from germline; a read error may be responsible. This chain uses TRBV11-1 with TRBJ2-6, with unresolved D. The CDR3 contains 15 residues. Germline V gene sequence: CDR1 SGHAT, CDR2 FQDESV (reference sequence). The chain's CDR3 is CASSLYRFGANVLTF. CDR3 DNA: TGTGCCAGTAGCTTATACCGGTTTGGGGCCAACGTCCTGACTTTC. The full variable domain, rest sourced from reference TRBV11-1 and TRBJ2-6, is EAEVAQSPRYKITEKSQAVAFWCDPISGHATLYWYRQILGQGPELLVQFQDESVVDDSQLPKDRFSAERLKGVDSTLKIQPAELGDSAMYLCASSLYRFGANVLTFGAGSRLTVL.

This clonotype was recorded only once. A much larger clone is a single base away; this may be a read error. Because it lacks the conserved phenylalanine or tryptophan at the end, this CDR3 is likely a read error. The CDR3 loop is CASSLGMSTEAFL. CDR3 in DNA: TGTGCCAGCAGCTTGGGGATGAGCACTGAAGCTTTCCTT. This chain uses TRBV5-5 with TRBJ1-1; D unclear. Looked up from germline, CDR1 is SGHKS and CDR2 is YYEKEE (reference sequence). V was trimmed by 0 bases and J by 4 bases, leaving 7 bases between them. CDR3 length: 13 amino acids.

This clonotype was recorded once. At one end, the junction sequence differs from germline, possibly due to a read error. This sequence joins TRBV5-1 and TRBJ2-3, with TRBD2 identical over 12 bases. The CDR3 has 18 residues. CDR1 is SGHRS and CDR2 is YFSETQ in the germline V gene. The CDR3 nucleotides read TGCGCCAGGAGCTTGTCACTAGCGGGAGGCCATCCTTCAGACACGCAGTATTTT. Its protein is CARSLSLAGGHPSDTQYF.

The table lists this clonotype with many counts. The chain links TRBV11-2 to TRBJ1-5; 9 bases are a match to TRBD1. CDR1 and CDR2 (germline): SGHAT, FQNNGV. CDR3 length: 15 amino acids. V lost 0 bases and J lost 6; bases outside the gene matches: 3. CDR3 nucleotide sequence: TGTGCCAGCAGCTTAGAGGACAGGGGAGGTCAGCCCCAGCATTTT. This translates into CASSLEDRGGQPQHF.

The chain uses TRBV11-2 and TRBJ1-1, with a possible D match to TRBD1 (5 bases). Germline CDR1 is SGHAT and CDR2 is FQNNGV. The CDR3 has 13 amino acids. V was cut by 6 bases and J by 9 bases, with 17 bases left in between. CDR3 sequence (DNA): TGTGCCAGCAGGGAGGGACTCCCGATAAAAGCTTTCTTT. This sequence encodes CASREGLPIKAFF.

This sequence joins TRBV11-2 and TRBJ2-5; 12 bases are a match to TRBD2. The CDR3 is 17 amino acids. J gave up 8 bases and V 5 bases, and 15 bases lay outside the gene matches. The germline gives CDR1 SGHAT, CDR2 FQNNGV. CDR3 DNA: TGTGCCAGCAGCCCGGTGGTGACTAGCGGGAGACAGGATACCCAGTACTTC. As protein: CASSPVVTSGRQDTQYF.

A note on this clonotype: An end of the junction does not agree with germline; a read error may underlie this. The genes are TRBV10-3 and TRBJ2-2, with 7 bases identical to TRBD1. Germline values: CDR1 ENHRY, CDR2 SYGVKD. The CDR3 covers 13 residues. CDR3 DNA: TGTGCCATTCAGGGGGACGGCACCGGGGTGCTGTTTTTT. Protein: CAIQGDGTGVLFF.

In DNA, the CDR3 is TGTGCCAGCAGCAGAGACAGGGAGGTGACAAAGTTCTTC. It yields the protein CASSRDREVTKFF. The gene calls are TRBV14 and TRBJ2-1; tentative D call: TRBD1 (7 bases). The germline gives CDR1 SGHDN, CDR2 FVKESK. V was trimmed by 5 bases and J by 14 bases, leaving 19 bases between them. This CDR3 has 13 amino acids.

With regard to this clonotype: A read error may produce the germline difference seen at one junction end. The rearrangement links TRBV11-2 to TRBJ2-3, with D perhaps TRBD2 (6 bases). The CDR3 is made up of 18 amino acids. Germline values: CDR1 SGHAT, CDR2 FQNNGV. The DNA of the CDR3 is TGTGTCAGCAGCGGGCGGCAGGGCCCTAGCTATCACACAGATACGCAGTATTTT. Residues: CVSSGRQGPSYHTDTQYF.

V and J are TRBV6-5 and TRBJ1-2; tentatively, D is TRBD1 (6 bases). Trimming left V 5 bases short and J 12 bases short, with 16 bases between. CDR3 length: 12 residues. The germline V gene encodes CDR1 MNHEY and CDR2 SVGAGI. The CDR3: CASSEGGGRNTF. The CDR3 DNA sequence: TGTGCCAGCAGTGAAGGCGGGGGGCGGAACACCTTC.

This clonotype was seen a few times. CDR3 DNA sequence: TGTGCCTGGAGTGCCCTTCGGACAGGGCATGGCTACACCTTC. It codes for CAWSALRTGHGYTF. V usage is TRBV30 and J usage is TRBJ1-2; 8 bases agree with TRBD1. The germline V gene has CDR1 GTSNPN and CDR2 SVGIG (reference sequence). Losses at the gene ends were 1 base for V and 6 bases for J; bases not matched to a gene: 7. The CDR3 loop spans 14 amino acids.

This clonotype was seen repeatedly, ten times or more. This chain joins TRBV6-5 and TRBJ1-6; the D is unclear. The V end lost 0 bases, the J end lost 6 bases, and 9 bases lay between the germline ends. Germline lookup yields CDR1 MNHEY and CDR2 SVGAGI. CDR3 length equals 15 residues. The CDR3 coding sequence is TGTGCCAGCAGTTACTCGAGAGGGTTTAATTCACCCCTCCACTTT. Translated, it gives CASSYSRGFNSPLHF.

The chain has TRBV5-1 and TRBJ1-5; D might be TRBD1 (5 bases). Trimming stripped 4 bases from V and 4 bases from J, with 9 bases between. Looked up from germline, CDR1 is SGHRS and CDR2 is YFSETQ. CDR3 length: 13 residues. The CDR3 sequence: CASSRAGNQPQHF. For the CDR3, the DNA is TGCGCCAGCAGCCGCGCAGGGAATCAGCCCCAGCATTTT. The variable domain in full, completed from reference TRBV5-1 and TRBJ1-5, reads KAGVTQTPRYLIKTRGQQVTLSCSPISGHRSVSWYQQTPGQGLQFLFEYFSETQRNKGNFPGRFSGRQFSNSRSEMNVSTLELGDSALYLCASSRAGNQPQHFGDGTRLSIL.

Only a few counts were recorded for this clonotype. The genes are TRBV14 and TRBJ2-1; TRBD1 is a possible D gene (5 bases). Germline assignment: CDR1 SGHDN and CDR2 FVKESK. The V and J ends lost 3 bases and 0 bases respectively, with 9 bases between them. There are 15 residues in the CDR3. The CDR3 loop is CASSQYRSSYNEQFF. CDR3 sequence (DNA): TGTGCCAGCAGCCAGTACAGGAGCTCCTACAATGAGCAGTTCTTC. Variable domain in full (rest from reference TRBV14 and TRBJ2-1): EAGVTQFPSHSVIEKGQTVTLRCDPISGHDNLYWYRRVMGKEIKFLLHFVKESKQDESGMPNNRFLAERTGGTYSTLKVQPAELEDSGVYFCASSQYRSSYNEQFFGPGTRLTVL.

Concerning this clonotype itself: Compared with germline, one end of the junction differs, possibly owing to a read error. The chain employs TRBV5-1 and TRBJ2-2; tentative D call: TRBD1 (6 bases). CDR3 size: 17 residues. Germline V gene sequence: CDR1 SGHRS, CDR2 YFSETQ. The chain's CDR3 is CASSLAVRTANTGEQFF. CDR3 nucleotides: TGCGCCAGCAGCTTGGCTGTCCGGACAGCGAACACCGGGGAGCAGTTTTTT.

The genes are TRBV11-1 and TRBJ2-1, with unresolved D. The CDR3 is made up of 14 amino acids. V lost 10 bases to trimming and J lost 6 bases, with 19 bases between them. CDR1 is SGHAT and CDR2 is FQDESV in the germline V gene (reference sequence). CDR3 sequence reads: CATAWMGNRNEQFF. CDR3 DNA sequence: TGTGCCACCGCCTGGATGGGCAATCGCAATGAGCAGTTCTTC.